These 13 T cell receptor beta chains share one sample of origin, sequenced in a study of control samples from healthy donors and cancer patients. Data came from immunoSEQ multiplex PCR; TCRdb stores just in-frame clones and leaves some out. The sample records about 180,000 clones, approximately 94% being singletons. Sequencing was carried out using blood. The receptors stem from a woman aged 18-35 years in good health.

CDR3 bases: TGTGCCAGCAGCGGCGATCACAACTATGGCTACACCTTC. Translation: CASSGDHNYGYTF. V is TRBV2 and J is TRBJ1-2; D unclear. Germline V CDR1 and CDR2: SNHLY, FYNNEI. Deletions cut 6 bases from V and 2 bases from J, with 10 bases between. The CDR3 consists of 13 residues. Together with reference TRBV2 and TRBJ1-2, the CDR3 gives the full variable domain: EPEVTQTPSHQVTQMGQEVILRCVPISNHLYFYWYRQILGQKVEFLVSFYNNEISEKSEIFDDQFSVERPDGSNFTLKIRSTKLEDSAMYFCASSGDHNYGYTFGSGTRLTVV.

The CDR3 DNA reads as TGTGCCAGCAGTGGGTCGGTGACAGGTAATACGCAGTATTTT. Its translation: CASSGSVTGNTQYF. The chain employs TRBV2 and TRBJ2-3, with a weak D call TRBD1 (6 bases). Germline V gene data show CDR1 as SNHLY and CDR2 as FYNNEI. CDR3 length equals 14 residues. V was pared by 4 bases and J by 7 bases, with 15 bases between.

This chain links TRBV5-4 with TRBJ1-4; no firm D call. CDR3 length equals 14 residues. Trimming removed 1 base from V and 3 bases from J, with 7 bases in between. Looked up from germline, CDR1 is SGHNT and CDR2 is YYREEE (reference sequence). The DNA of the CDR3 is TGTGCCAGCAGCTTGAGAGGTCCTAATGAAAAACTGTTTTTT. Translated: CASSLRGPNEKLFF.

This rearrangement joins TRBV7-9 to TRBJ2-1; TRBD1 or TRBD2 may be the D gene (6 bases each). The germline V gene encodes CDR1 SEHNR and CDR2 FQNEAQ (reference sequence). This CDR3 comprises 13 residues. Between the trimmed V and J ends, which lost 5 bases and 8 bases, there was a span of 13 bases. The CDR3 is CASSLLGGHEQFF. Written as DNA, the CDR3 is TGTGCCAGCAGCCTTCTTGGGGGGCATGAGCAGTTCTTC.

The V call is TRBV12-3 or TRBV12-4, the J call TRBJ1-1, with D hard to call. This CDR3 has 11 amino acids. V lost 1 base, J lost 12 bases, and 9 bases lay in between. CDR3 DNA: TGTGCCAGCAGTTTAGAGCAGGATCCTTTCTTT. Amino acid sequence: CASSLEQDPFF.

The gene calls are TRBV9 and TRBJ1-6; no clear D gene. Deletions cut 0 bases from V and 0 bases from J, with 13 bases between. This CDR3 is 18 amino acids long. Germline-derived CDR1 and CDR2 are SGDLS and YYNGEE. The CDR3 region has the DNA TGTGCCAGCAGCGTAGGAGATGCCGGGAGCTCCTATAATTCACCCCTCCACTTT. Its protein is CASSVGDAGSSYNSPLHF.

The gene calls are TRBV7-2 and TRBJ1-1; 8 bases are a match to TRBD1. CDR1 and CDR2 (germline): SGHTA, FQGNSA. There are 15 residues in the CDR3. The ends lost 3 bases at V and 1 base at J; junction bases unmatched: 4. CDR3 sequence: CASSFAGQGNTEAFF. In DNA, the CDR3 is TGTGCCAGCAGCTTCGCAGGACAGGGGAACACTGAAGCTTTCTTT.

This chain joins TRBV18 and TRBJ2-5; D may be TRBD1 (5 bases). Germline assignment: CDR1 KGHSH and CDR2 LQKENI. V lost 6 bases and J 2 bases, leaving 19 bases between the germline ends. This CDR3 has 16 amino acids. CDR3 sequence: CASSSSIGDQQETQYF. The CDR3 region has the DNA TGTGCCAGCTCGTCGAGTATAGGGGATCAACAAGAGACCCAGTACTTC. The full variable domain, its missing parts supplied by reference TRBV18 and TRBJ2-5, is NAGVMQNPRHLVRRRGQEARLRCSPMKGHSHVYWYRQLPEEGLKFMVYLQKENIIDESGMPKERFSAEFPKEGPSILRIQQVVRGDSAAYFCASSSSIGDQQETQYFGPGTRLLVL.

This clone was observed at least ten times. The chain employs TRBV13 and TRBJ2-7; 7 positions agree with TRBD1. Per the germline V gene, CDR1 is PRHDT and CDR2 is FYEKMQ (reference sequence). Trimming at V came to 4 bases and at J to 1 base, leaving 13 bases not matched to a gene. The CDR3 spans 17 residues. DNA of the CDR3: TGTGCCAGCAGCTCCAGGCAAAGGGACAGATTTTCCTACGAGCAGTACTTC. Its protein is CASSSRQRDRFSYEQYF.

The J gene is TRBJ2-1, the V gene TRBV9; TRBD2 agrees at 8 bases. Trimming cost V 5 bases and J 4 bases; bases outside gene matches: 14. Per the germline V gene, CDR1 is SGDLS and CDR2 is YYNGEE. The CDR3 loop spans 17 amino acids. This CDR3 reads CASSSTPGGGTYNEQFF. The CDR3 DNA sequence: TGTGCCAGCAGTTCAACACCCGGGGGGGGGACATACAATGAGCAGTTCTTC.

The J gene is TRBJ1-5, the V gene TRBV28; D not certain. Germline CDR1 reads MDHEN; CDR2 reads SYDVKM. V was shortened by 5 bases and J by 6 bases, with 29 bases between the two germline ends. The CDR3 consists of 19 residues. The CDR3 region is CASSTGPGRTTSKGQPQHF. The CDR3 DNA reads TGTGCCAGCAGTACGGGTCCTGGACGAACCACCTCAAAGGGTCAGCCCCAGCATTTT.

V and J are TRBV7-8 and TRBJ1-3; weak D call: TRBD1 (5 bases). The CDR3 contains 14 residues. Trimming removed 8 bases at V and 0 bases at J, with 11 bases between. Germline CDR1 and CDR2: SGHVS and FQNEAQ. This chain's CDR3 is CASWGYSSGNTIYF. CDR3 in DNA: TGTGCCAGCTGGGGGTACAGCTCTGGAAACACCATATATTTT.

The rearrangement links TRBV7-8 to TRBJ1-1; 7 nucleotides align to TRBD1. The germline gives CDR1 SGHVS, CDR2 FQNEAQ. The CDR3 is 11 amino acids. Trimming removed 5 bases from V and 10 bases from J; junction bases left unmatched: 4. The CDR3 loop reads CASSLRDRAFF. The CDR3 DNA is TGTGCCAGCAGCCTTAGGGACAGAGCTTTCTTT.